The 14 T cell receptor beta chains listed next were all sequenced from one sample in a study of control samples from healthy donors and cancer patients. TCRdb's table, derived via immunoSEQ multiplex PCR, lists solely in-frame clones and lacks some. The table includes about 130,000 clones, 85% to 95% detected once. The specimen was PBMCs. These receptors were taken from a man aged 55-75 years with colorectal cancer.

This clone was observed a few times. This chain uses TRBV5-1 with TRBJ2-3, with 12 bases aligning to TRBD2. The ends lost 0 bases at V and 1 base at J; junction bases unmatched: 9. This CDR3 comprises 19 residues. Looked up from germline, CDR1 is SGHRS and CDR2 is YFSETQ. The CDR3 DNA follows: TGCGCCAGCAGCTTGGCCGGGACTAGCGGGCGCGGCCGCACAGATACGCAGTATTTT. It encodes CASSLAGTSGRGRTDTQYF.

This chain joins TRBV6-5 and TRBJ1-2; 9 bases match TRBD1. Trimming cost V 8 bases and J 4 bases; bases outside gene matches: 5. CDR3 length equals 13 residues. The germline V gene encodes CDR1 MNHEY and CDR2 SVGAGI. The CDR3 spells CASRTGGAYGYTF. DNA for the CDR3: TGTGCCAGCCGTACAGGGGGCGCCTATGGCTACACCTTC.

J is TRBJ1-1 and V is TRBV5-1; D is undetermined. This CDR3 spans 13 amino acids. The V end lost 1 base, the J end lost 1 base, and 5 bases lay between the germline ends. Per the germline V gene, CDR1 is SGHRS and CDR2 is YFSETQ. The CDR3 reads CASSLIGNTEAFF. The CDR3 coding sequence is TGCGCCAGCAGCTTGATTGGGAACACTGAAGCTTTCTTT.

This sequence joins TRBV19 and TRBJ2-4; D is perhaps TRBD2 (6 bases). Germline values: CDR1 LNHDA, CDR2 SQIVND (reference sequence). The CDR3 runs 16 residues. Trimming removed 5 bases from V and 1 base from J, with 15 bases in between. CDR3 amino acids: CASSADGGGAKNIQYF. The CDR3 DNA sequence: TGTGCCAGTAGTGCCGACGGCGGAGGGGCCAAAAACATTCAGTACTTC.

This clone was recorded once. CDR3 sequence reads: CASSPGQGIEQYF. Written as DNA, the CDR3 is TGTGCCAGCAGCCCCGGACAGGGGATCGAGCAGTACTTC. The V call is TRBV3-1 (or the pseudogene TRBV3-2), the J call TRBJ2-7, with TRBD1 matching 9 bases. V shed 4 bases, J shed 6 bases, and the junction held 4 bases outside the gene matches. CDR1 is LGHDT, CDR2 YNNKEL, per germline (reference sequence). The CDR3 runs 13 residues.

CDR3 residues: CASKEGLLGTEAFF. The CDR3 DNA reads as TGCGCCAGCAAAGAGGGGCTCCTGGGGACTGAAGCTTTCTTT. The gene calls are TRBV10-2 and TRBJ1-1, with a tentative D call TRBD1 (5 bases). The CDR3 is made up of 14 amino acids. Between the trimmed V and J ends, which lost 7 bases and 5 bases, there was a span of 17 bases. From germline, CDR1 is WSHSY and CDR2 SAAADI.

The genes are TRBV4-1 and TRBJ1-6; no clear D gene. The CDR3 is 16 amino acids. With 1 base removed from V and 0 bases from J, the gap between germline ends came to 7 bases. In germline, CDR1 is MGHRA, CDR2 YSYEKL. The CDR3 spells CASSQVTGSYNSPLHF. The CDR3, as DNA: TGCGCCAGCAGCCAAGTGACCGGCTCCTATAATTCACCCCTCCACTTT.

The CDR3 region is CASSPRGRATEAFF. The DNA for the CDR3 is TGTGCCAGTAGTCCCAGGGGCAGGGCTACTGAAGCTTTCTTT. The rearrangement joins TRBV19 to TRBJ1-1; D is perhaps TRBD1 (6 bases). Trimming shortened V by 5 bases and J by 5 bases, and 15 bases separated the two germline ends. In germline, CDR1 is LNHDA, CDR2 SQIVND (reference sequence). The CDR3 contains 14 residues. The variable domain in full, completed from reference TRBV19 and TRBJ1-1, reads DGGITQSPKYLFRKEGQNVTLSCEQNLNHDAMYWYRQDPGQGLRLIYYSQIVNDFQKGDIAEGYSVSREKKESFPLTVTSAQKNPTAFYLCASSPRGRATEAFFGQGTRLTVV.

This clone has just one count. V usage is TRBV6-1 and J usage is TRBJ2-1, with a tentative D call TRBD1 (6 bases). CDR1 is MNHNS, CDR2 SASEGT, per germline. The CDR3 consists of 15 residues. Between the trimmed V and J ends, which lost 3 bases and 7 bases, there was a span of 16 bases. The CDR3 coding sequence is TGTGCCAGCAGTGACCTACCGGGACAAGTAAATGAGCAGTTCTTC. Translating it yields CASSDLPGQVNEQFF.

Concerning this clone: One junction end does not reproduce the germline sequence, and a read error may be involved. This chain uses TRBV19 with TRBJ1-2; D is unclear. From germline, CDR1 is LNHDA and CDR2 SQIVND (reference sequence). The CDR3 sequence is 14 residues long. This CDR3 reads CAISINGQAGGYTF. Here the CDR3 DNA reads TGTGCCATTAGTATTAATGGGCAGGCGGGGGGCTACACCTTC.

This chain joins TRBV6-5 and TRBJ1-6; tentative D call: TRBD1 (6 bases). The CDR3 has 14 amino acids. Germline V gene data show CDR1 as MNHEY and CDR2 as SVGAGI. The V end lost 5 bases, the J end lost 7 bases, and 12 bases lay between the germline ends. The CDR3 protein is CASSNRALNSPLHF. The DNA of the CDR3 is TGTGCCAGCAGTAACAGGGCCCTAAATTCACCCCTCCACTTT.

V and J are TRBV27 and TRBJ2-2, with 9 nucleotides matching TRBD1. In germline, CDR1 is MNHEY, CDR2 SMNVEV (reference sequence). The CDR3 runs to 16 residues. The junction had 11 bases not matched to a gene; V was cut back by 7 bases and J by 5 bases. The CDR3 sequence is CASTPAGTGRTGELFF. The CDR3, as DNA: TGTGCCAGCACTCCGGCCGGGACAGGGAGAACCGGGGAGCTGTTTTTT.

The CDR3 region has the DNA TGTGCCAGCAGTGCATGGCGAGACAATGAGCAGTTCTTC. Translated, it gives CASSAWRDNEQFF. The rearrangement links TRBV2 to TRBJ2-1, with no clear D. CDR1 and CDR2 (germline): SNHLY, FYNNEI. Trimming shortened V by 4 bases and J by 5 bases, and 9 bases separated the two germline ends. This CDR3 is 13 amino acids long.

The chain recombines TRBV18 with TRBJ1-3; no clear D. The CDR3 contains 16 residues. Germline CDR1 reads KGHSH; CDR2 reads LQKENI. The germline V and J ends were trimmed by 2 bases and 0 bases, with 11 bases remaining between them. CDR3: CASSPVYPHSGNTIYF. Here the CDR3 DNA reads TGTGCCAGCTCACCAGTATATCCCCACTCTGGAAACACCATATATTTT.